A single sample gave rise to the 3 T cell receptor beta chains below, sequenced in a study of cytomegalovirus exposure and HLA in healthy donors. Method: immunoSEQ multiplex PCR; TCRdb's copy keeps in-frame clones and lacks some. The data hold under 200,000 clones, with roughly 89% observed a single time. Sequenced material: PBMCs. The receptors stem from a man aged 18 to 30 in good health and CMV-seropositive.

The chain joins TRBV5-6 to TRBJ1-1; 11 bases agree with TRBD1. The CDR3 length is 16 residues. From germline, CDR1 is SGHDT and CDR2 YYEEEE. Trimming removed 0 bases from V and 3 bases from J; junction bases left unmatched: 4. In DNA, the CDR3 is TGTGCCAGCAGCTTGGACTGGACAGGGGGCCACACTGAAGCTTTCTTT. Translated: CASSLDWTGGHTEAFF.

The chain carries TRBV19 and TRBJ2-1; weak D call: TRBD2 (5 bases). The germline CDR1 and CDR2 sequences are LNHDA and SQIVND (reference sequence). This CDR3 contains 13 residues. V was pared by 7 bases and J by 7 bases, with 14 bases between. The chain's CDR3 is CASTQAVGNEQFF. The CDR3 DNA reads TGTGCCAGTACGCAAGCGGTGGGAAATGAGCAGTTCTTC.

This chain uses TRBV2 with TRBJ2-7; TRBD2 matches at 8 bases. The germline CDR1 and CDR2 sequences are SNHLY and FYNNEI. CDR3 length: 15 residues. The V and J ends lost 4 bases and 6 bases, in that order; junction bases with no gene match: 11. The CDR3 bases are TGTGCCAGCAGTGCCTCACTAGCGGACCCCTCCGAGCAGTACTTC. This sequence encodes CASSASLADPSEQYF.